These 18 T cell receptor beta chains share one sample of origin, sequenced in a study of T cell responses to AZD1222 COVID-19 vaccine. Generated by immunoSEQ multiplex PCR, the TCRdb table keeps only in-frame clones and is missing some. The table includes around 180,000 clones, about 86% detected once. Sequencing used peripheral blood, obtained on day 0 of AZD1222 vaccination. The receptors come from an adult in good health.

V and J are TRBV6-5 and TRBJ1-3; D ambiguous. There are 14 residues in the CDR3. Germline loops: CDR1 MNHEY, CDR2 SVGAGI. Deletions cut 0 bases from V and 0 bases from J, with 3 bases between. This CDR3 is CASSYSNSGNTIYF. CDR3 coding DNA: TGTGCCAGCAGTTACTCTAACTCTGGAAACACCATATATTTT.

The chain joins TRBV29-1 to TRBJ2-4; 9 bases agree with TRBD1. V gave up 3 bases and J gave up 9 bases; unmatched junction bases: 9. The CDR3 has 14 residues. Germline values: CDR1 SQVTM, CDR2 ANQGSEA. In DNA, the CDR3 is TGCAGCGTTGACGCGACAGGGGGTCTGGGCATTCAGTACTTC. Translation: CSVDATGGLGIQYF. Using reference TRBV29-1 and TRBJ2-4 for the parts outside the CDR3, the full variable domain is SAVISQKPSRDICQRGTSLTIQCQVDSQVTMMFWYRQQPGQSLTLIATANQGSEATYESGFVIDKFPISRPNLTFSTLTVSNMSPEDSSIYLCSVDATGGLGIQYFGAGTRLSVL.

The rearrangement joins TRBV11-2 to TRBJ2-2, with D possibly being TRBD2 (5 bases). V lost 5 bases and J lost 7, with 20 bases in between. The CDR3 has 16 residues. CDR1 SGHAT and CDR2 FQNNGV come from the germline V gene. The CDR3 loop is CASSPGFGDRDGELFF. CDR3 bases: TGTGCCAGCAGCCCTGGGTTCGGGGATAGGGACGGGGAGCTGTTTTTT.

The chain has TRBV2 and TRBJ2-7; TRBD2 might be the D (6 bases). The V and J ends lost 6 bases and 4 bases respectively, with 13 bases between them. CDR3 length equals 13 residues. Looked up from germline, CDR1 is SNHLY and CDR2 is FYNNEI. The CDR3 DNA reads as TGTGCCAGCAGACTCGACGGGAGTTACGAGCAGTACTTC. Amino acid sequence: CASRLDGSYEQYF.

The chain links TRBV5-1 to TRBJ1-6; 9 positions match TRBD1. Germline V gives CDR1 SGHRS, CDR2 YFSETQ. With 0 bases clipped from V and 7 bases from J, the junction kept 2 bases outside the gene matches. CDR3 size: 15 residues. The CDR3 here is CASSLGDRENSPLHF. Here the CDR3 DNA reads TGCGCCAGCAGCTTGGGGGACAGGGAGAATTCACCCCTCCACTTT.

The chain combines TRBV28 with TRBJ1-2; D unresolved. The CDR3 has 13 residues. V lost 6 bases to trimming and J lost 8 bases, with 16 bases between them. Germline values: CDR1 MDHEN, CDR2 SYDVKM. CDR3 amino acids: CASSLGRVVGYTF. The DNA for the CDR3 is TGTGCCAGCAGCTTGGGGAGGGTCGTGGGCTACACCTTC.

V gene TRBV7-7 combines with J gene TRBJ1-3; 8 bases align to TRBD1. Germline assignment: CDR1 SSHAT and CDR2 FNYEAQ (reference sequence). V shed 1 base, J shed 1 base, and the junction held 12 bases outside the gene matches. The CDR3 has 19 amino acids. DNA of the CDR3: TGTGCCAGCAGCTTAGGTGGGCAGGGGGCGCGCCCTTCTGGAAACACCATATATTTT. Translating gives CASSLGGQGARPSGNTIYF.

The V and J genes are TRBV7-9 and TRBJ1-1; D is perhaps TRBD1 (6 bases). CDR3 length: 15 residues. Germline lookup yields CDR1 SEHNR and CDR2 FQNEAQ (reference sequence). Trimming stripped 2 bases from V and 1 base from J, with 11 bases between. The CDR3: CASSLQGTGNTEAFF. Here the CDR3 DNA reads TGTGCCAGCAGCTTACAGGGGACGGGGAACACTGAAGCTTTCTTT.

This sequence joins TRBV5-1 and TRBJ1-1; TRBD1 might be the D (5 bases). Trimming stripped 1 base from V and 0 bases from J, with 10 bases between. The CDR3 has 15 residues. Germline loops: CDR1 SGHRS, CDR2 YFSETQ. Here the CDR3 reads CASSLQPGLNTEAFF. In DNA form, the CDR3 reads TGCGCCAGCAGCTTGCAGCCAGGGTTGAACACTGAAGCTTTCTTT.

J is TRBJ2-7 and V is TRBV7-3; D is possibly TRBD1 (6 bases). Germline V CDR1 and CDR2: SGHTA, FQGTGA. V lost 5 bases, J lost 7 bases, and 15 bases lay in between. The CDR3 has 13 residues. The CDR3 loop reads CASSPSPQGEQYF. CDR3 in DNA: TGTGCCAGCAGCCCCTCCCCCCAGGGGGAGCAGTACTTC.

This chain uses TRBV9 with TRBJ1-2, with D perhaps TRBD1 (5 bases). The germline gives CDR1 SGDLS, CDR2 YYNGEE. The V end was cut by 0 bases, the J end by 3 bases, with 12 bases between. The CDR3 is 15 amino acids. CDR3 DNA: TGTGCCAGCAGCGTAGATCCAGGGAGGGACTATGGCTACACCTTC. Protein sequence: CASSVDPGRDYGYTF.

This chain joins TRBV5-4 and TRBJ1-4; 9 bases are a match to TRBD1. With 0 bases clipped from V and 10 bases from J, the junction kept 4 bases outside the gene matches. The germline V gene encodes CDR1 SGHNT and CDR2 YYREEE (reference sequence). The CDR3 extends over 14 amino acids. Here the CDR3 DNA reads TGTGCCAGCAGCTTGGACAGGGGGCGCGGAAAACTGTTTTTT. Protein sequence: CASSLDRGRGKLFF.

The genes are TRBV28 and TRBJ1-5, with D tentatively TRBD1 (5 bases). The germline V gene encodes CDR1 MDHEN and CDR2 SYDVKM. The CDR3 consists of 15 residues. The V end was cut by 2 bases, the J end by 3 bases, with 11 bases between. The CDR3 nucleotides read TGTGCCAGCAGTTTAGGAGGGACGGCCAATCAGCCCCAGCATTTT. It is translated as CASSLGGTANQPQHF.

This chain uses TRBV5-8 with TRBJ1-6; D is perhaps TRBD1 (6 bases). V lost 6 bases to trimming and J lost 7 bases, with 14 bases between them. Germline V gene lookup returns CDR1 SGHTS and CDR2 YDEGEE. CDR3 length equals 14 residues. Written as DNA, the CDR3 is TGTGCCAGCACCCCGGACAGACCAAATTCACCCCTCCACTTT. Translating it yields CASTPDRPNSPLHF.

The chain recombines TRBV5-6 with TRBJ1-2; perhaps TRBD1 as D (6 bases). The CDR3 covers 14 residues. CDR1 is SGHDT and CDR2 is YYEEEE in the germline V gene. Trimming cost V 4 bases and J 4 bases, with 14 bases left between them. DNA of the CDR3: TGTGCCAGCAGCCCTAGGACAGCTCCCTATGGCTACACCTTC. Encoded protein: CASSPRTAPYGYTF.

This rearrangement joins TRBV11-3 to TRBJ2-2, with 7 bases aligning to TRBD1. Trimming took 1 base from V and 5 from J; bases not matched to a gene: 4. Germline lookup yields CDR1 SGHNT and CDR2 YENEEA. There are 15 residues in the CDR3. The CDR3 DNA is TGTGCCAGCAGCTTAGGACAGGGAATGACCGGGGAGCTGTTTTTT. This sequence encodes CASSLGQGMTGELFF.

The CDR3 loop is CASSELGGGDEQYF. The CDR3, as DNA: TGTGCCAGCAGTGAACTTGGCGGGGGTGACGAGCAGTACTTC. The V gene is TRBV2, the J gene TRBJ2-7, with 7 positions matching TRBD2. In germline, CDR1 is SNHLY, CDR2 FYNNEI. The junction had 6 bases not matched to a gene; V was cut back by 2 bases and J by 5 bases. CDR3 length equals 14 residues.

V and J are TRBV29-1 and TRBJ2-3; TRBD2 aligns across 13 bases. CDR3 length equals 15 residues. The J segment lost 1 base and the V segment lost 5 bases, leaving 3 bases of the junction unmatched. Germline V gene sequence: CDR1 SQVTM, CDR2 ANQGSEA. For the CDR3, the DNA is TGCAGCGTTCACGGACTAGCGGGGGGCACAGATACGCAGTATTTT. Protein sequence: CSVHGLAGGTDTQYF.